This T cell receptor (beta chain) is from a study of T cell responses to AZD1222 COVID-19 vaccine. V was shortened by 1 base and J by 2 bases, with 9 bases between the two germline ends. Germline-derived CDR1 and CDR2 are PRHDT and FYEKMQ (reference sequence). The CDR3 is made up of 15 amino acids. Data came from immunoSEQ multiplex PCR; TCRdb stores just in-frame clones and leaves some out. The profile shows about 120,000 clones, 88% of them singletons. This chain connects TRBV13 to TRBJ1-3, with D possibly being TRBD1 (5 bases). This TCR was sampled from an adult in good health. This specimen consisted of peripheral blood, obtained on day 0 of AZD1222 vaccination. CDR3 residues: CASSLEGAAGNTIYF. CDR3 coding DNA: TGTGCCAGCAGCTTAGAAGGGGCAGCTGGAAACACCATATATTTT.